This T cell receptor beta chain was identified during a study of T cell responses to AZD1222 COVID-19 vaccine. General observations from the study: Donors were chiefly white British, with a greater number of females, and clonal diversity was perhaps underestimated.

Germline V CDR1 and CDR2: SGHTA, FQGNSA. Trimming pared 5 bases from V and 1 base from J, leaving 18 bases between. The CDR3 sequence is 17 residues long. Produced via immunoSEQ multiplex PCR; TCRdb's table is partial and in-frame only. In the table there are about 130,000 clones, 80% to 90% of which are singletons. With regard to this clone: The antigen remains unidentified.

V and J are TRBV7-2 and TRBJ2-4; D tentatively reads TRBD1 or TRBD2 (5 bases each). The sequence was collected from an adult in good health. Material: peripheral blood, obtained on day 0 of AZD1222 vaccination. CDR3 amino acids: CASSPLGQWDAKNIQYF. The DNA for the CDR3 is TGTGCCAGCAGCCCGCTCGGGCAATGGGACGCCAAAAACATTCAGTACTTC. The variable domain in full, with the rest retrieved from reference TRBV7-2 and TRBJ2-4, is GAGVSQSPSNKVTEKGKDVELRCDPISGHTALYWYRQSLGQGLEFLIYFQGNSAPDKSGLPSDRFSAERTGGSVSTLTIQRTQQEDSAVYLCASSPLGQWDAKNIQYFGAGTRLSVL.